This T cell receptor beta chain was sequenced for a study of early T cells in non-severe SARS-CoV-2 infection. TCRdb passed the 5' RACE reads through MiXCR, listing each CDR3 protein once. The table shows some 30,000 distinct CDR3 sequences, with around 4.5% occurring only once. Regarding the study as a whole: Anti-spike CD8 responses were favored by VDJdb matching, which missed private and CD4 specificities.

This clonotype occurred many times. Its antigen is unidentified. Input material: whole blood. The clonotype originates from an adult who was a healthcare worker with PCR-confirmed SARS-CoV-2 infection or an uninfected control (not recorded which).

This chain's CDR3 is CASSPGQGYYEQYF. CDR3 coding DNA: TGCGCCAGCAGCCCGGGACAGGGATACTACGAGCAGTACTTC. This chain uses TRBV5-1 with TRBJ2-7, with 9 positions matching TRBD1. The CDR3 has 14 residues. From germline, CDR1 is SGHRS and CDR2 YFSETQ. V trimming: 4 bases; J trimming: 3 bases; junction bases outside the gene matches: 5.